The next 20 T cell receptor beta chains were all read from a single sample in a study of blood T cell repertoires in COVID-19. TCRdb's copy holds only in-frame clones and misses some; the assay was immunoSEQ multiplex PCR. Of 110,000 or so clones in the sample, about 83% were seen once. Specimen: peripheral blood. These receptors were collected from a woman aged 70-85 years with acute or convalescent COVID-19.

J is TRBJ2-4 and V is TRBV7-6, with D possibly being TRBD1 (6 bases). The CDR3 is made up of 16 amino acids. Trimming left V 1 base short and J 9 bases short, with 19 bases between. The V gene's germline CDR1 is SGHVS and CDR2 FNYEAQ. CDR3 nucleotide sequence: TGTGCCAGCAGCTTAGATGGGAGTACCCGAGGGGGCATTCAGTACTTC. This gives the protein CASSLDGSTRGGIQYF.

This clone was seen just once. This rearrangement joins TRBV5-1 to TRBJ1-4; 9 nucleotides line up with TRBD1. CDR3 length: 15 residues. J gave up 2 bases and V 5 bases, and 4 bases lay outside the gene matches. The germline V gene has CDR1 SGHRS and CDR2 YFSETQ. CDR3 in DNA: TGCGCCAGCAGTTACGGACAGGGGACTAATGAAAAACTGTTTTTT. Its protein product is CASSYGQGTNEKLFF.

V usage is TRBV4-1 and J usage is TRBJ2-2; 9 nucleotides match TRBD2. CDR3 size: 18 residues. V shed 4 bases, J shed 5 bases, and the junction held 14 bases outside the gene matches. Germline CDR1 and CDR2: MGHRA and YSYEKL. The CDR3 bases are TGCGCCAGCAGCCCACCACGGGGGGTAGCGGGAGATACCGGGGAGCTGTTTTTT. Translation gives CASSPPRGVAGDTGELFF.

The genes are TRBV18 and TRBJ1-6, with D maybe TRBD1 (5 bases). The germline V gene encodes CDR1 KGHSH and CDR2 LQKENI. CDR3 length equals 14 residues. Trimming took 2 bases from V and 6 from J, leaving 8 bases between them. The CDR3 DNA sequence: TGTGCCAGCTCACCAGGGACTCTTAATTCACCCCTCCACTTT. Its protein is CASSPGTLNSPLHF.

This chain joins TRBV19 and TRBJ2-2; TRBD1 matches at 8 bases. The V gene end was trimmed by 4 bases and the J gene end by 5 bases; junction bases not matched to a gene: 3. Germline-derived CDR1 and CDR2 are LNHDA and SQIVND (reference sequence). This CDR3 region has 14 residues. CDR3 coding DNA: TGTGCCAGTAGTACAGGGGGCTGGACCGGGGAGCTGTTTTTT. Its protein is CASSTGGWTGELFF.

V and J are TRBV5-5 and TRBJ2-7; possible D gene TRBD2, 6 bases. Germline lookup yields CDR1 SGHKS and CDR2 YYEKEE (reference sequence). V dropped 4 bases and J dropped 5 bases, with 19 bases sitting between them. The CDR3 loop spans 15 amino acids. The CDR3 DNA is TGTGCCAGCAGCCCCGCCGGGGGTTTTTTCAACGAGCAGTACGTC. As protein: CASSPAGGFFNEQYV.

The chain carries TRBV2 and TRBJ1-2; 7 bases are a match to TRBD1. The V and J ends lost 6 bases and 5 bases, in that order; junction bases with no gene match: 12. There are 15 residues in the CDR3. Germline CDR1 is SNHLY and CDR2 is FYNNEI. CDR3 loop: CASREPTGMGYGYTF. CDR3 DNA: TGTGCCAGCAGGGAACCGACAGGGATGGGTTATGGCTACACCTTC.

The chain links TRBV10-1 to TRBJ2-2; 9 positions agree with TRBD1. CDR3 length: 15 residues. With V trimmed by 3 bases and J by 5 bases, 4 bases remained unmatched. CDR1 and CDR2 (germline): WNHNN, SYGVQD (reference sequence). The CDR3: CASSDPGQGTGELFF. The CDR3 region has the DNA TGCGCCAGCAGTGATCCGGGACAGGGAACCGGGGAGCTGTTTTTT.

The CDR3 reads CSVGAGATNEKLFF. CDR3 coding DNA: TGCAGCGTCGGCGCAGGCGCAACTAATGAAAAACTGTTTTTT. The chain carries TRBV29-1 and TRBJ1-4; D is uncertain. The CDR3 loop spans 14 amino acids. The V and J ends lost 6 bases and 0 bases respectively, with 11 bases between them. The germline V gene encodes CDR1 SQVTM and CDR2 ANQGSEA.

The rearrangement links TRBV6-1 to TRBJ2-7; D may be TRBD1 (5 bases). The CDR3 totals 16 residues. V was shortened by 1 base and J by 5 bases, with 18 bases between the two germline ends. Germline V gene lookup returns CDR1 MNHNS and CDR2 SASEGT. The CDR3 sequence is CASSEVATVGVNEQYF. In DNA form, the CDR3 reads TGTGCCAGCAGTGAAGTGGCGACTGTAGGGGTGAACGAGCAGTACTTC.

This clone is a singleton in its sample. CDR3 nucleotide sequence: TGCAGCGTTGAAGTATTGGGGGGTATGGAGACCCAGTACTTC. It encodes CSVEVLGGMETQYF. V and J are TRBV29-1 and TRBJ2-5; D perhaps matches TRBD2 (6 bases). Germline CDR1 is SQVTM and CDR2 is ANQGSEA. The CDR3 consists of 14 residues. V lost 1 base and J lost 5, with 14 bases in between.

This clone appeared once. The CDR3 region is CASSPGLAGVNEQFF. CDR3 DNA sequence: TGCGCCAGCAGTCCGGGACTAGCGGGAGTCAATGAGCAGTTCTTC. The chain joins TRBV10-1 to TRBJ2-1; TRBD2 matches at 14 bases. CDR1 and CDR2 (germline): WNHNN, SYGVQD (reference sequence). The V gene end was trimmed by 5 bases and the J gene end by 6 bases; junction bases not matched to a gene: 3. This CDR3 has 15 residues.

The chain is built from TRBV5-1 and TRBJ2-3; D perhaps matches TRBD1 (6 bases). From germline, CDR1 is SGHRS and CDR2 YFSETQ. Trimming shortened V by 2 bases and J by 0 bases, and 10 bases separated the two germline ends. The CDR3 sequence is 15 residues long. The CDR3 coding sequence is TGCGCCAGCAGCTTCACAGGGCCCAGCACAGATACGCAGTATTTT. It yields the protein CASSFTGPSTDTQYF.

The chain links TRBV2 to TRBJ1-2, with 7 positions matching TRBD1. Germline V gene data show CDR1 as SNHLY and CDR2 as FYNNEI. With 6 bases clipped from V and 2 bases from J, the junction kept 12 bases outside the gene matches. The CDR3 covers 16 residues. The CDR3 protein is CASSITRDRKNYGYTF. The CDR3 DNA is TGTGCCAGCAGCATAACCCGGGACAGAAAAAACTATGGCTACACCTTC. Full variable domain (remainder filled in from reference TRBV2 and TRBJ1-2): EPEVTQTPSHQVTQMGQEVILRCVPISNHLYFYWYRQILGQKVEFLVSFYNNEISEKSEIFDDQFSVERPDGSNFTLKIRSTKLEDSAMYFCASSITRDRKNYGYTFGSGTRLTVV.

This sequence joins TRBV3-1 (or the pseudogene TRBV3-2) and TRBJ1-3; D gene unclear. Germline CDR1 and CDR2: LGHDT and YNNKEL (reference sequence). V lost 11 bases to trimming and J lost 4 bases, with 15 bases between them. CDR3 length equals 13 residues. The CDR3 DNA reads as TGTGCCTCGGCGTACGAGGGCGGAAACACCATATATTTT. This sequence encodes CASAYEGGNTIYF.

This clone was seen only once. CDR3 loop: CASSEARGRGTGELFF. The CDR3 region has the DNA TGTGCCAGCAGTGAAGCTAGGGGGCGCGGCACCGGGGAGCTGTTTTTT. The chain couples TRBV6-1 to TRBJ2-2, with TRBD1 matching 7 bases. With V trimmed by 0 bases and J by 4 bases, 5 bases remained unmatched. The CDR3 loop spans 16 amino acids. CDR1 is MNHNS and CDR2 is SASEGT in the germline V gene.

The chain is built from TRBV11-2 and TRBJ2-1; TRBD2 agrees at 8 bases. The junction had 10 bases not matched to a gene; V was cut back by 4 bases and J by 8 bases. CDR3 size: 15 residues. CDR1 SGHAT and CDR2 FQNNGV come from the germline V gene. CDR3 sequence: CASSSVSGRGHEQFF. The CDR3 DNA sequence: TGTGCCAGCAGCTCGGTGAGCGGGAGAGGACATGAGCAGTTCTTC.

The J gene is TRBJ1-2, the V gene TRBV5-6, with 7 bases identical to TRBD1. Trimming cost V 4 bases and J 4 bases; bases outside gene matches: 4. Germline V gene lookup returns CDR1 SGHDT and CDR2 YYEEEE. The CDR3 is 13 residues long. The CDR3 region is CASSPTGPYGYTF. The CDR3 DNA reads as TGTGCCAGCAGCCCGACAGGGCCCTATGGCTACACCTTC.

The chain couples TRBV28 to TRBJ1-1; no clear D gene. The V and J ends lost 6 bases and 3 bases respectively, with 17 bases between them. This CDR3 region has 15 residues. Looked up from germline, CDR1 is MDHEN and CDR2 is SYDVKM. The DNA of the CDR3 is TGTGCCAGCAGCCCAGCGCGGGGTCTGCACACTGAAGCTTTCTTT. Its translation is CASSPARGLHTEAFF. Combining the CDR3 with reference TRBV28 and TRBJ1-1 gives the whole variable domain DVKVTQSSRYLVKRTGEKVFLECVQDMDHENMFWYRQDPGLGLRLIYFSYDVKMKEKGDIPEGYSVSREKKERFSLILESASTNQTSMYLCASSPARGLHTEAFFGQGTRLTVV.

The J gene is TRBJ2-1, the V gene TRBV9, with TRBD1 matching 9 bases. V lost 2 bases to trimming and J lost 8 bases; unmatched junction nucleotides: 5. CDR1 SGDLS and CDR2 YYNGEE come from the germline V gene. The CDR3 is made up of 14 amino acids. CDR3 in DNA: TGTGCCAGCAGCGTTACAGGGGGCTGGGATGAGCAGTTCTTC. Translated, it gives CASSVTGGWDEQFF.